This T cell receptor (beta chain) was captured in a study of blood T cells in healthy people across ages (dated by TCRdb to between 2015 and 2017). Study-wide context: Template switching captured roughly one uniquely barcoded TCR beta cDNA molecule per two T cells in model experiments. Using deep sequencing normalized with unique cDNA molecular identifiers, the study measured how TCR beta repertoire diversity changes with age. The donors were divided into four age groups: young (average roughly 17 years), middle-aged (about 39), aged (about 61) and long-lived (around 80). Donors of different ages were randomly distributed across sequencing lanes to avoid experimental bias. Using the same blood draw, the study looked at two additional independent replicas of 1 million unique cDNA reads for two donors, one aged 18 to 29 and the other aged 80 or older.

Library preparation used 5' RACE. TCRdb names Illumina HiSeq 2500 as the instrument used. A second about 7 to 11 cycle PCR used a sample-barcoded 5' primer and a J-beta primer mix. A template-switch 5' adaptor carrying 12 random nucleotides introduced a unique molecular identifier onto each TCR beta cDNA molecule. At least 2.5 million CDR3-containing paired-end reads were obtained from each sample. First-strand cDNA was synthesized from all RNA with the Mint cDNA synthesis kit, primed by a TRBC-specific oligonucleotide. Following uracil-DNA glycosylase treatment, all cDNA underwent a first 18-cycle PCR with the universal primers M1SS and BC2_uni_R. As for how the authors treated the data: For normalization, 1 million high-quality reads, each with a distinct molecular identifier, were randomly selected from each sample. Instead of being binned into consensus sequences, reads with shared molecular identifiers were discarded. MiTCR, set to a Q25 quality threshold and the strictest error-elimination algorithm, was used for CDR3 identification, clonotype clustering and error correction. A nonparametric unseen species model using Euler transformation provided a lower-bound estimate of total TCR beta diversity. Using fastp at Q25 and MiXCR, TCRdb reprocessed the public reads and kept productive beta chains. All rows with the same CDR3 protein become a single entry with the most common DNA and genes. TCRdb's processing, not the study's, gives the V and J calls here. This sample has 1.5 million to 2 million distinct CDR3 sequences in its table, and about 50% of those were observed once. The ten largest clonotypes hold approximately 2.1% of the sample.

In this sample, this clonotype turned up a few times. The antigen it recognizes is unknown. The sample holds no much larger clone one base away, and base qualities are not on file. Study-wide findings and limitations: The CMV infection status of donors was not known, potentially confounding age-related changes in expanded clonotypes. As age increased, observed TCR beta diversity per million T cells dropped in a roughly linear way, and a significant reduction was already evident by age about 36. Estimates of total diversity based on one million sequenced T cells were regarded as lower bounds and as underestimates. The long-lived group showed more naive CD4+ T cells, fewer expanded clones and increased TCR diversity than the aged group, suggesting age selection. The percentage of naive T cells measured by flow cytometry correlated strongly with observed TCR beta diversity. Because profiling used bulk unsorted PBMCs, naive and antigen-experienced compartments could not be compared conclusively.

Systemically healthy Caucasian individuals from Russia, some 38 in total and aged about 6 to 100 years, were included as donors. Ten milliliters of peripheral blood were drawn from each donor into EDTA-treated Vacutainer tubes. PBMCs were isolated by Ficoll-Paque density-gradient centrifugation, with at least 6 million obtained per sample. Total RNA was extracted from PBMCs with Trizol reagent, with at least 6 micrograms obtained per sample. For every donor, an aliquot of PBMCs went through flow cytometry to measure the percentages of naive CD45RAhigh/CD27high T cells. Including the terminal cysteine and phenylalanine, the CDR3 comprises 14 residues. Left in the record is the CDR3 DNA by itself, 42 bases read in frame from the first base. According to the germline V gene, CDR1 reads KGHDR and CDR2 reads SFDVKD. The junction carries 12 bases between V and J, which are trimmed by 5 bases and 2 bases respectively.

The rearranged segments are TRBV24-1 and TRBJ2-7; matching of 7 bases hints at TRBD1 as the D gene. Sequencing input: blood. The clonotype originates from a woman aged 35 to 49 in good health. The DNA is as follows: TGTGCCACCAGTGGCGGGACAGTGCCCTACGAGCAGTACTTC. Its protein reads: CATSGGTVPYEQYF.